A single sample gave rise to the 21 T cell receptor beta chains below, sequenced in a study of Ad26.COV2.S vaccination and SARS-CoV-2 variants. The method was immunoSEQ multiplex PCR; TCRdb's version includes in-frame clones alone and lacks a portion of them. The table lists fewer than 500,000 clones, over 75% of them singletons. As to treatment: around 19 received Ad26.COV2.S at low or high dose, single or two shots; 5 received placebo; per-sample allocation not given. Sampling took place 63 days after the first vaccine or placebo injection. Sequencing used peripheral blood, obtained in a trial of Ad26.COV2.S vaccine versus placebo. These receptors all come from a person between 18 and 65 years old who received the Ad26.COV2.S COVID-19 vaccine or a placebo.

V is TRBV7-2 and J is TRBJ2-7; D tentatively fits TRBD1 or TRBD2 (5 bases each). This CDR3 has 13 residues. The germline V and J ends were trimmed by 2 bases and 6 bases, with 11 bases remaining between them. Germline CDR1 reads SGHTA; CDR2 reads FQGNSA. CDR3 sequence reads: CASSLPRDREQYF. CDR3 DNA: TGTGCCAGCAGCTTACCCAGGGACCGCGAGCAGTACTTC.

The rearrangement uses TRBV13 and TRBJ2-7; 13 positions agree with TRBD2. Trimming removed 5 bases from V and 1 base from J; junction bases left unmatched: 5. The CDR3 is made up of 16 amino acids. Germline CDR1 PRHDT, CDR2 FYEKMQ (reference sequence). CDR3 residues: CASSTGLAGRSYEQYF. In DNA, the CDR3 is TGTGCCAGCAGCACGGGACTAGCGGGAAGGTCCTACGAGCAGTACTTC.

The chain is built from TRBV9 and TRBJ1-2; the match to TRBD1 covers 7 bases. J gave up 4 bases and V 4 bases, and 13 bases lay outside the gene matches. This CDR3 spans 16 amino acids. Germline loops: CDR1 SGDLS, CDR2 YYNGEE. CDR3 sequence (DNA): TGTGCCAGCAGCTCAGGGGGGGTCGGATCTTTCTATGGCTACACCTTC. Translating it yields CASSSGGVGSFYGYTF. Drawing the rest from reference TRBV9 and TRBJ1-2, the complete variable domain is DSGVTQTPKHLITATGQRVTLRCSPRSGDLSVYWYQQSLDQGLQFLIQYYNGEERAKGNILERFSAQQFPDLHSELNLSSLELGDSALYFCASSSGGVGSFYGYTFGSGTRLTVV.

Here the CDR3 DNA reads TGTGCCAGCAGCGCCCGGACAGGGGAGGGGGAAAAACTGTTTTTT. It encodes CASSARTGEGEKLFF. The rearrangement joins TRBV21-1 to TRBJ1-4; the DNA was not compared with TRBD1, the D call given in the table. TRBV21-1 is classified as a pseudogene. This CDR3 has 15 amino acids.

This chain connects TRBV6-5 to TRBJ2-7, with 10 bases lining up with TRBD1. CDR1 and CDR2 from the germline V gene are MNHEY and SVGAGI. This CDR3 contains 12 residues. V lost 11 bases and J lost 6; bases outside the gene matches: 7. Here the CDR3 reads CAGRTGGREQYF. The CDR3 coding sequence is TGTGCCGGACGGACAGGGGGACGCGAGCAGTACTTC.

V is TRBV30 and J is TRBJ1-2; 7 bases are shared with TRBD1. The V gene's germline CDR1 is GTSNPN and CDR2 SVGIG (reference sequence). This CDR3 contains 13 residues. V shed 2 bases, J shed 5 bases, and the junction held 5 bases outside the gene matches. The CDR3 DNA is TGTGCCTGGAGTTGGACAGGCAGTTATGGCTACACCTTC. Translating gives CAWSWTGSYGYTF.

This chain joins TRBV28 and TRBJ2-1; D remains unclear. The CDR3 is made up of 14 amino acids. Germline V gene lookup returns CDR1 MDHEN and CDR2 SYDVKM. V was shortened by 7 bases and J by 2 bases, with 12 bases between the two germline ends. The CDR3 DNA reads TGTGCCAGCACTAATCGGCGGACCTACAATGAGCAGTTCTTC. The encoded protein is CASTNRRTYNEQFF.

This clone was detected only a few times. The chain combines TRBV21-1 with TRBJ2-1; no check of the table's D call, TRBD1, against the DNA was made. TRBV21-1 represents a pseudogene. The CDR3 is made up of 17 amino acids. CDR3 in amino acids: CASSKCRQGPIYNEQFF. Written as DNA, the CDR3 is TGTGCCAGCAGCAAATGTAGGCAGGGCCCTATCTACAATGAGCAGTTCTTC.

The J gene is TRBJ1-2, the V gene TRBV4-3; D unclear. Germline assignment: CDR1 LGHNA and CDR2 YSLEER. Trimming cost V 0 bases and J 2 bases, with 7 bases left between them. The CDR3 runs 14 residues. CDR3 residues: CASSQDLTNYGYTF. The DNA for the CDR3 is TGCGCCAGCAGCCAAGATCTAACCAACTATGGCTACACCTTC.

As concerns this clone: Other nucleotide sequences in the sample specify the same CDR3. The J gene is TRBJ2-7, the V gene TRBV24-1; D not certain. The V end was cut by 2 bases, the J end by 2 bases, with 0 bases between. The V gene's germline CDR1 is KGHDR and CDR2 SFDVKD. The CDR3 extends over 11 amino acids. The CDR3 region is CATSDSYEQYF. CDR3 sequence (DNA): TGTGCCACCAGTGATTCCTACGAGCAGTACTTC.

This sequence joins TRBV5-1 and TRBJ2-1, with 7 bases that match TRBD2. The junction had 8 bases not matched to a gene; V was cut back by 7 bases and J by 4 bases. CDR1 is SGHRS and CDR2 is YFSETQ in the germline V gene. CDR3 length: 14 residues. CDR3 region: CASRRENWYNEQFF. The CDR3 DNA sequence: TGCGCCAGCCGGCGGGAGAATTGGTACAATGAGCAGTTCTTC.

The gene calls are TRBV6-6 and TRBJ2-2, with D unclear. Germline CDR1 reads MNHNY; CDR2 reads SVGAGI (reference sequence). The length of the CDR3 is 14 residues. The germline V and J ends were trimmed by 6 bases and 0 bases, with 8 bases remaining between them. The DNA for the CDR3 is TGTGCCAGCAGACGGGCCGCGAACACCGGGGAGCTGTTTTTT. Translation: CASRRAANTGELFF.

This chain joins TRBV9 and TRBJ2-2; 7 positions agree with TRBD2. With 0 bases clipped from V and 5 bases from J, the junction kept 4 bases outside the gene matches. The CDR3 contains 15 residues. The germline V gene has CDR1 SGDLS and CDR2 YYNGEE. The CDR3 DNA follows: TGTGCCAGCAGCGTAGTGGGAGGGCATACCGGGGAGCTGTTTTTT. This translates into CASSVVGGHTGELFF.

CDR3 DNA: TGTGCCAGCAGCACAGATAACACTGAAGCTTTCTTT. Protein product: CASSTDNTEAFF. The rearrangement joins TRBV7-9 to TRBJ1-1; D gene unclear. The V gene's germline CDR1 is SEHNR and CDR2 FQNEAQ (reference sequence). This CDR3 has 12 amino acids. V lost 5 bases and J lost 2, with 6 bases in between.

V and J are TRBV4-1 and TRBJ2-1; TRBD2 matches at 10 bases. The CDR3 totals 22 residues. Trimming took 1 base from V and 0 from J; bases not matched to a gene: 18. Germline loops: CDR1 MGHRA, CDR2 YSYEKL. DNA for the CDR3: TGCGCCAGCAGCCAAGTGAAGGTCGCACTAGCGGGAATTGACAGCTCCTACAATGAGCAGTTCTTC. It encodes CASSQVKVALAGIDSSYNEQFF.

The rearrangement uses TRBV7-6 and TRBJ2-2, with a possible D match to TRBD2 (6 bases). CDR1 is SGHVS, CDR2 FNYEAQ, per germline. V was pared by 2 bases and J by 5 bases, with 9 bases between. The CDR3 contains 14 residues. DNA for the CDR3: TGTGCCAGCAGCTTAATGGGGGGAACCGGGGAGCTGTTTTTT. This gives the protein CASSLMGGTGELFF.

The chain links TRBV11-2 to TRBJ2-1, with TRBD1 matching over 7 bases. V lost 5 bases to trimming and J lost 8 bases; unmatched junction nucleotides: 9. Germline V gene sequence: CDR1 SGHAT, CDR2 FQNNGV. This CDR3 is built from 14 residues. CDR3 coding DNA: TGTGCCAGCAGCGATAGTCGAGGGGGCGATGAGCAGTTCTTC. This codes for CASSDSRGGDEQFF.

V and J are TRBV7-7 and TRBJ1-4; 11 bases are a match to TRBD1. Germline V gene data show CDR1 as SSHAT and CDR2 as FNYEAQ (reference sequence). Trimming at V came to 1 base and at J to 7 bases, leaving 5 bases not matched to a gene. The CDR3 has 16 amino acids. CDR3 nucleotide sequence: TGTGCCAGCAGCTTAGGAGGGACAGGGGGTTCTGAAAAACTGTTTTTT. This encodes CASSLGGTGGSEKLFF.

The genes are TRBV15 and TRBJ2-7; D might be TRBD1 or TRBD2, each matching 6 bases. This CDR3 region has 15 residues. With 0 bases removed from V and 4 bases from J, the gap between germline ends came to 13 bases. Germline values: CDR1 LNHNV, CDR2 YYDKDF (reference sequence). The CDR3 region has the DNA TGTGCCACCAGCAGAGATTCGGGGGCAGCGTACGAGCAGTACTTC. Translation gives CATSRDSGAAYEQYF.

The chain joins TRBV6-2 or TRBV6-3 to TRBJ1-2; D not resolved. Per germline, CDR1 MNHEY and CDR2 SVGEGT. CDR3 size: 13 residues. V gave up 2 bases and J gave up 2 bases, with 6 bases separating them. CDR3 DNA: TGTGCCAGCAGTTACGGGGTGAACTATGGCTACACCTTC. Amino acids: CASSYGVNYGYTF.

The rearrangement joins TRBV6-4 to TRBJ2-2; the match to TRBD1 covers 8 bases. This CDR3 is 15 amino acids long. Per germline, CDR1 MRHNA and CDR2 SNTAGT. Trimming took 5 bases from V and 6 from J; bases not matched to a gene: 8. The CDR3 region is CASSPGQGGSGELFF. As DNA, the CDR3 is TGTGCCAGCAGTCCCGGACAGGGCGGTTCCGGGGAGCTGTTTTTT.